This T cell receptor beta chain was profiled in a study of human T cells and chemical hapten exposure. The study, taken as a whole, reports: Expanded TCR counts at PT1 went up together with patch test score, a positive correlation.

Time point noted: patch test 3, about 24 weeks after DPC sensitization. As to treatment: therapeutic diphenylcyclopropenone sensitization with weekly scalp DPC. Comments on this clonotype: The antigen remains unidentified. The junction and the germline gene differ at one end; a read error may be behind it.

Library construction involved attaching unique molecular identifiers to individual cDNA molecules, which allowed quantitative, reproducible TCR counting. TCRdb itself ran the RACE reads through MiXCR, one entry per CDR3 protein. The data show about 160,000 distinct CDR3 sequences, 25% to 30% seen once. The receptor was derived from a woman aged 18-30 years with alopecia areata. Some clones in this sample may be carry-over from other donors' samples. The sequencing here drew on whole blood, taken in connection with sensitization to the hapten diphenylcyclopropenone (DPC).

Here the CDR3 DNA reads TGTGCCAGCAGTTACTCGGGAGGGAATCTCTACGAGCAGTATTTC. Its protein is CASSYSGGNLYEQYF. The V and J genes are TRBV6-5 and TRBJ2-7; TRBD2 aligns across 7 bases. The CDR3 length is 15 residues. From germline, CDR1 is MNHEY and CDR2 SVGAGI.